This T cell receptor (beta chain) comes out of a study of graft-versus-host responses after intestinal transplantation. At the level of the study: Isolated intestinal, liver-intestinal, or multivisceral transplants were what recipients had. Study-wide results and limits: The presence of high graft-versus-host to host-versus-graft clonal ratios in allografts characterized patients with graft-donor T cell macrochimerism.

Profiled with immunoSEQ multiplex PCR; TCRdb holds only in-frame clones, not every one. The sample lists around 15,000 clones, 80% to 90% seen once, with approximately 5.6% in the top ten. The germline gives CDR1 SGHTS, CDR2 YDEGEE. The CDR3 contains 15 residues. After removal of 3 bases from V and 0 bases from J, the junction contained 2 bases not matched to a gene. Only one count was recorded for this clone. Its antigen is currently unknown. Sequencing was performed on PBMCs, taken roughly 15 weeks after intestinal transplant. This chain connects TRBV5-8 to TRBJ2-5, with 10 bases that match TRBD2. This sequence originates from a human patient who received an intestinal transplant, so some T cells may come from the graft donor. The CDR3 sequence: CASSSGLAYQETQYF. The DNA of the CDR3 is TGTGCCAGCAGCTCGGGACTAGCGTACCAAGAGACCCAGTACTTC.